This T cell receptor (beta chain) was captured by sequencing in a study of cytomegalovirus exposure and HLA in healthy donors. Study in general: From HLA-typed donors, an early data release held tens of millions of unique TCRs.

PCR used 60 Vbeta primers and 13 Jbeta primers. Sequencing used immunoSEQ multiplex PCR; TCRdb keeps in-frame clones, though not all of them. The profile shows approximately 170,000 clones, about 85% of them singletons. Germline V gene sequence: CDR1 SGHAT, CDR2 FQNNGV. This CDR3 has 15 residues. J was trimmed by 5 bases and V by 1 base; bases with no gene match: 4. J is TRBJ2-5 and V is TRBV11-2; TRBD1 aligns across 10 bases. This TCR derives from a man aged 25-45 years in good health and CMV-seropositive. Sequencing was carried out using PBMCs. CDR3 coding DNA: TGTGCCAGCAGCTTAGTAGGGACAGGGGTTGAGACCCAGTACTTC. It is translated as CASSLVGTGVETQYF.